What follows are 32 T cell receptor beta chains derived from one specimen sequenced in a study of T-cell reconstitution after alpha-beta-depleted transplantation in children. For TCRbeta, the library was prepared with unique molecular identifiers. TCRdb analysed the PCR reads with MiXCR anew, one entry per CDR3 protein. The sample has 55,000 to 65,000 distinct CDR3 sequences; less than 55% are singletons. The source was PBMCs, mostly from graft donor cells, collected 360 days after TCRalphabeta/CD19-depleted stem cell transplant. The source of these receptors is a male patient between 5 and 17 years old who had a stem cell transplant for acute lymphoblastic leukemia, so the T cells may come from the graft donor.

This clonotype was seen a single time. The J gene is TRBJ2-2, the V gene TRBV13; 10 bases line up with TRBD1. The CDR3 runs to 15 residues. Trimming took 4 bases from V and 4 from J; bases not matched to a gene: 3. Per the germline V gene, CDR1 is PRHDT and CDR2 is FYEKMQ (reference sequence). CDR3 sequence reads: CASSWTGGFTGELFF. The CDR3 DNA sequence: TGTGCCAGCAGCTGGACAGGGGGGTTCACCGGGGAGCTGTTTTTT.

The V call is TRBV4-1, the J call TRBJ2-5, with 8 bases identical to TRBD2. Unmatched junction bases numbered 5, after V lost 0 bases and J lost 5 bases. CDR3 length: 15 residues. Per the germline V gene, CDR1 is MGHRA and CDR2 is YSYEKL. CDR3 in amino acids: CASSQEGLEVETQYF. CDR3 DNA sequence: TGCGCCAGCAGCCAAGAGGGACTAGAGGTGGAGACCCAGTACTTC.

V gene TRBV9 combines with J gene TRBJ1-4; 7 nucleotides match TRBD1. The CDR3 runs to 15 residues. Germline V lookup: CDR1 SGDLS, CDR2 YYNGEE. V trimming: 4 bases; J trimming: 4 bases; junction bases outside the gene matches: 7. CDR3 DNA sequence: TGTGCCAGCAGCTCATCCGGGACAGATAATGAAAAACTGTTTTTT. Amino acids: CASSSSGTDNEKLFF. Together with reference TRBV9 and TRBJ1-4, the CDR3 gives the full variable domain: DSGVTQTPKHLITATGQRVTLRCSPRSGDLSVYWYQQSLDQGLQFLIQYYNGEERAKGNILERFSAQQFPDLHSELNLSSLELGDSALYFCASSSSGTDNEKLFFGSGTQLSVL.

Only a few counts were recorded for this clonotype. The chain carries TRBV9 and TRBJ1-3; no reliable D call. This CDR3 region has 14 residues. Between the trimmed V and J ends, which lost 0 bases and 4 bases, there was a span of 8 bases. Germline lookup yields CDR1 SGDLS and CDR2 YYNGEE. The CDR3 coding sequence is TGTGCCAGCAGCGTAGACCCCCAAGGAAACACCATATATTTT. Translating it yields CASSVDPQGNTIYF.

The chain recombines TRBV14 with TRBJ1-5, with 8 bases aligning to TRBD1. CDR1 is SGHDN, CDR2 FVKESK, per germline. The CDR3 covers 15 residues. Germline trimming cut 1 base from V and 3 bases from J; bases unmatched to any gene: 2. CDR3 sequence: CASSQGTGINQPQHF. CDR3 in DNA: TGTGCCAGCAGCCAAGGGACAGGGATCAATCAGCCCCAGCATTTT. Full variable domain (outside the CDR3, taken from reference TRBV14 and TRBJ1-5): EAGVTQFPSHSVIEKGQTVTLRCDPISGHDNLYWYRRVMGKEIKFLLHFVKESKQDESGMPNNRFLAERTGGTYSTLKVQPAELEDSGVYFCASSQGTGINQPQHFGDGTRLSIL.

This clonotype has just a few counts. The chain employs TRBV20-1 and TRBJ2-1; 8 bases line up with TRBD1. Germline CDR1 is DFQATT and CDR2 is SNEGSKA (reference sequence). CDR3 length: 14 amino acids. V shed 6 bases, J shed 1 base, and the junction held 5 bases outside the gene matches. The CDR3 loop reads CSAEDRGSYNEQFF. In DNA, the CDR3 is TGCAGTGCGGAAGACAGGGGTTCCTACAATGAGCAGTTCTTC.

The chain couples TRBV11-2 to TRBJ2-5; D call uncertain. V gave up 1 base and J gave up 4 bases, with 13 bases separating them. This CDR3 contains 15 residues. CDR1 and CDR2 (germline): SGHAT, FQNNGV. The CDR3 DNA reads TGTGCCAGCAGCTTAGGGACGGCTTGGCGAGAGACCCAGTACTTC. The encoded protein is CASSLGTAWRETQYF.

This clonotype has ten or more counts. The J gene is TRBJ2-1, the V gene TRBV7-8; 11 bases fit TRBD2. V lost 5 bases and J lost 3; bases outside the gene matches: 3. The CDR3 extends over 15 amino acids. The germline CDR1 and CDR2 sequences are SGHVS and FQNEAQ. In nucleotides, the CDR3 is TGTGCCAGCAGCCGCGGGACTAGCGGCTACAATGAGCAGTTCTTC. Its translation is CASSRGTSGYNEQFF.

This clonotype was seen more than once but under ten times. The V and J genes are TRBV14 and TRBJ1-1; perhaps TRBD1 as D (5 bases). The CDR3 runs to 15 residues. The germline gives CDR1 SGHDN, CDR2 FVKESK. V was clipped by 4 bases and J by 0 bases, with 12 bases between them. CDR3 in amino acids: CASSPYLQVNTEAFF. For the CDR3, the DNA is TGTGCCAGCAGCCCCTACCTACAGGTGAACACTGAAGCTTTCTTT. Filled out from reference TRBV14 and TRBJ1-1, the complete variable domain reads EAGVTQFPSHSVIEKGQTVTLRCDPISGHDNLYWYRRVMGKEIKFLLHFVKESKQDESGMPNNRFLAERTGGTYSTLKVQPAELEDSGVYFCASSPYLQVNTEAFFGQGTRLTVV.

This chain joins TRBV28 and TRBJ1-3; the match to TRBD1 covers 8 bases. The CDR3 loop spans 14 amino acids. CDR1 and CDR2 from the germline V gene are MDHEN and SYDVKM. Trimming cost V 5 bases and J 0 bases; bases outside gene matches: 0. Written as DNA, the CDR3 is TGTGCCAGCAGTCAGGGGGCCTCTGGAAACACCATATATTTT. Translated: CASSQGASGNTIYF.

The chain couples TRBV12-3 or TRBV12-4 to TRBJ2-2; D gene ambiguous. The ends were cut back, 2 bases at V and 2 bases at J, with 12 bases in the middle. The CDR3 extends over 16 amino acids. As DNA, the CDR3 is TGTGCCAGCAGTTTAAGTCGGACCCCCAACACCGGGGAGCTGTTTTTT. This encodes CASSLSRTPNTGELFF.

This clonotype was seen more than once but under ten times. The V and J genes are TRBV29-1 and TRBJ2-1; TRBD2 matches at 8 bases. V was pared by 6 bases and J by 4 bases, with 8 bases of the junction left unmatched. CDR3 length equals 14 residues. Per the germline V gene, CDR1 is SQVTM and CDR2 is ANQGSEA. DNA of the CDR3: TGCAGCGTGGACGGACTAGCAGCTTACAATGAGCAGTTCTTC. Amino acids: CSVDGLAAYNEQFF.

The chain employs TRBV12-3 or TRBV12-4 and TRBJ2-7; weak D call: TRBD1 (6 bases). Between the trimmed V and J ends, which lost 5 bases and 2 bases, there was a span of 22 bases. The CDR3 loop spans 17 amino acids. Here the CDR3 DNA reads TGTGCCAGCAGTCGGGGACACCCGGGGACAACCCCCTACGAGCAGTACTTC. This encodes CASSRGHPGTTPYEQYF.

This clonotype was recorded a few times. The chain recombines TRBV5-1 with TRBJ1-1; possible D gene TRBD1, 5 bases. The germline V gene encodes CDR1 SGHRS and CDR2 YFSETQ. This CDR3 is built from 16 residues. The V and J ends lost 4 bases and 1 base respectively, with 17 bases between them. CDR3 DNA: TGCGCCAGCAGCCTGGACAAAAGGAGAGGGAACACTGAAGCTTTCTTT. Protein product: CASSLDKRRGNTEAFF.

This chain connects TRBV5-1 to TRBJ2-7; no clear D gene. This CDR3 comprises 12 residues. Germline V gives CDR1 SGHRS, CDR2 YFSETQ. Trimming shortened V by 2 bases and J by 5 bases, and 8 bases separated the two germline ends. The CDR3 reads CASSFGKHEQYF. CDR3 DNA: TGCGCCAGCAGCTTTGGCAAGCACGAGCAGTACTTC.

There are a few counts of this clonotype. In DNA form, the CDR3 reads TGTGCCAGCAGGGGGTGGGGGCCCTACGAGCAGTACTTC. Translated: CASRGWGPYEQYF. This chain connects TRBV27 to TRBJ2-7; the D gene is possibly TRBD1 (6 bases). CDR1 is MNHEY and CDR2 is SMNVEV in the germline V gene (reference sequence). CDR3 length equals 13 residues. V was trimmed by 6 bases and J by 2 bases, leaving 11 bases between them.

The chain couples TRBV2 to TRBJ1-1; D not certain. V was shortened by 7 bases and J by 2 bases, with 20 bases between the two germline ends. Germline CDR1 and CDR2: SNHLY and FYNNEI. The CDR3 runs to 16 residues. CDR3 sequence (DNA): TGTGCCAGCACCTATCCTTACAGCGCTGATAACACTGAAGCTTTCTTT. Translation gives CASTYPYSADNTEAFF.

The rearrangement links TRBV29-1 to TRBJ1-2; D call uncertain. V lost 3 bases and J lost 4, with 15 bases in between. The germline gives CDR1 SQVTM, CDR2 ANQGSEA. The CDR3 runs 14 residues. The CDR3 here is CSVDSSGDSYGYTF. CDR3 sequence (DNA): TGCAGCGTTGATTCCTCGGGCGACTCCTATGGCTACACCTTC.

CDR3 sequence reads: CASRSYSQGVAKNIQYF. For the CDR3, the DNA is TGTGCCAGCAGATCTTATTCGCAGGGGGTAGCCAAAAACATTCAGTACTTC. The chain links TRBV11-1 to TRBJ2-4; the match to TRBD1 covers 7 bases. Losses at the gene ends were 6 bases for V and 0 bases for J; bases not matched to a gene: 11. CDR1 SGHAT and CDR2 FQDESV come from the germline V gene (reference sequence). The CDR3 extends over 17 amino acids.

The chain combines TRBV12-3 or TRBV12-4 with TRBJ1-2, with 7 bases aligning to TRBD1. This CDR3 has 16 amino acids. The junction had 11 bases not matched to a gene; V was cut back by 3 bases and J by 4 bases. The CDR3 DNA reads TGTGCCAGCAGTTTTCTAGACCCGGGACAGCCCTATGGCTACACCTTC. The encoded protein is CASSFLDPGQPYGYTF.

The V gene is TRBV15, the J gene TRBJ2-1, with 9 nucleotides matching TRBD2. The V segment lost 5 bases and the J segment 8 bases; nucleotides outside the gene matches: 13. The CDR3 runs to 16 residues. CDR1 is LNHNV and CDR2 is YYDKDF in the germline V gene (reference sequence). The CDR3 bases are TGTGCCACCAGCCGAGTTCGTAGCGGGAGTAAGTATGAGCAGTTCTTC. Translation: CATSRVRSGSKYEQFF.

CDR3 in DNA: TGTGCCAGCAGCAAGGGGACTACCATAACTAGAGATACGCAGTATTTT. As protein: CASSKGTTITRDTQYF. This chain links TRBV9 with TRBJ2-3; 7 bases fit TRBD2. Germline V lookup: CDR1 SGDLS, CDR2 YYNGEE. The CDR3 is made up of 16 amino acids. J lost 5 bases, V lost 4 bases, and 13 bases had no gene match. The variable domain in full, with the rest retrieved from reference TRBV9 and TRBJ2-3, is DSGVTQTPKHLITATGQRVTLRCSPRSGDLSVYWYQQSLDQGLQFLIQYYNGEERAKGNILERFSAQQFPDLHSELNLSSLELGDSALYFCASSKGTTITRDTQYFGPGTRLTVL.

The chain has TRBV29-1 and TRBJ2-2; D call uncertain. Germline CDR1 reads SQVTM; CDR2 reads ANQGSEA. The CDR3 has 12 amino acids. V was shortened by 3 bases and J by 6 bases, with 8 bases between the two germline ends. This CDR3 is CSVDLVPGELFF. The CDR3, as DNA: TGCAGCGTTGACCTAGTTCCCGGGGAGCTGTTTTTT.

J is TRBJ2-7 and V is TRBV12-3 or TRBV12-4, with D uncertain. CDR3 length: 13 residues. V was clipped by 5 bases and J by 3 bases, with 11 bases between them. The chain's CDR3 is CASSPAPNYEQYF. The CDR3 bases are TGTGCCAGCAGTCCGGCACCCAACTACGAGCAGTACTTC.

V and J are TRBV20-1 and TRBJ2-1, with unresolved D. This CDR3 has 12 amino acids. Germline CDR1 is DFQATT and CDR2 is SNEGSKA (reference sequence). Deletions cut 1 base from V and 5 bases from J, with 6 bases between. In nucleotides, the CDR3 is TGCAGTGCTAGAGTGAGGAACAATGAGCAGTTCTTC. It specifies CSARVRNNEQFF.

This rearrangement joins TRBV9 to TRBJ2-1; D is possibly TRBD2 (6 bases). Germline CDR1 is SGDLS and CDR2 is YYNGEE. Deletions cut 0 bases from V and 4 bases from J, with 14 bases between. This CDR3 is built from 16 residues. The CDR3 coding sequence is TGTGCCAGCAGCGTAGATGGCAGGACTATTTACAATGAGCAGTTCTTC. It yields the protein CASSVDGRTIYNEQFF.

The chain couples TRBV28 to TRBJ2-1; D unresolved. V lost 6 bases to trimming and J lost 6 bases, with 9 bases between them. The CDR3 spans 12 residues. The germline V gene encodes CDR1 MDHEN and CDR2 SYDVKM. The CDR3: CASRTSGNEQFF. For the CDR3, the DNA is TGTGCCAGCAGGACATCGGGCAATGAGCAGTTCTTC.

The chain links TRBV12-3 or TRBV12-4 to TRBJ2-5, with D possibly matching TRBD2 (5 bases). The CDR3 runs to 15 residues. Trimming took 7 bases from V and 4 from J, leaving 19 bases between them. In nucleotides, the CDR3 is TGTGCCAGCACCCAAAGGTCGGGGTTGCGAGAGACCCAGTACTTC. Translating it yields CASTQRSGLRETQYF.

V gene TRBV7-6 combines with J gene TRBJ2-3, with D tentatively TRBD1 (5 bases). The CDR3 sequence is 17 residues long. CDR1 and CDR2 (germline): SGHVS, FNYEAQ. V lost 1 base to trimming and J lost 0 bases, with 14 bases between them. The CDR3: CASSLGVGQISTDTQYF. In DNA, the CDR3 is TGTGCCAGCAGCTTAGGGGTGGGGCAGATCAGCACAGATACGCAGTATTTT.

The chain employs TRBV9 and TRBJ2-3, with 7 positions matching TRBD1. The CDR3 is made up of 15 amino acids. J lost 2 bases, V lost 0 bases, and 3 bases had no gene match. Germline CDR1 reads SGDLS; CDR2 reads YYNGEE. The chain's CDR3 is CASSVDGTATDTQYF. The CDR3 nucleotides read TGTGCCAGCAGCGTAGATGGGACAGCCACAGATACGCAGTATTTT. The variable domain in full, with the rest retrieved from reference TRBV9 and TRBJ2-3, is DSGVTQTPKHLITATGQRVTLRCSPRSGDLSVYWYQQSLDQGLQFLIQYYNGEERAKGNILERFSAQQFPDLHSELNLSSLELGDSALYFCASSVDGTATDTQYFGPGTRLTVL.

This clonotype was seen a handful of times. The chain recombines TRBV20-1 with TRBJ2-2; no clear D gene. The CDR3 has 14 amino acids. Deletions cut 3 bases from V and 1 base from J, with 9 bases between. The germline gives CDR1 DFQATT, CDR2 SNEGSKA (reference sequence). CDR3 amino acids: CSASFRGNTGELFF. In DNA, the CDR3 is TGCAGTGCTAGTTTTCGAGGGAACACCGGGGAGCTGTTTTTT.

The gene calls are TRBV2 and TRBJ2-3, with D tentatively TRBD2 (6 bases). This CDR3 region has 16 residues. Per germline, CDR1 SNHLY and CDR2 FYNNEI. V was pared by 6 bases and J by 0 bases, with 16 bases between. The CDR3 is CASRFISGSSTDTQYF. In nucleotides, the CDR3 is TGTGCCAGCAGATTTATCAGCGGGTCCAGCACAGATACGCAGTATTTT.